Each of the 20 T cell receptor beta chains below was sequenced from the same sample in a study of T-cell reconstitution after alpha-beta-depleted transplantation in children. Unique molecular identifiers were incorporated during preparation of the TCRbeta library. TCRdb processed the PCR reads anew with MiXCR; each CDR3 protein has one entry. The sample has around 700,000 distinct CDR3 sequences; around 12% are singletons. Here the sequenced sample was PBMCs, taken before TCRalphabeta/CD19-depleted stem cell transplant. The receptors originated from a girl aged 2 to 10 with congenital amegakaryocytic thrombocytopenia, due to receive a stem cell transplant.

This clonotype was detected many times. CDR3 amino acids: CASTSGRSYNEQFF. Here the CDR3 DNA reads TGTGCCAGCACCTCTGGGCGGTCCTACAATGAGCAGTTCTTC. V usage is TRBV6-1 and J usage is TRBJ2-1, with no clear D. The germline V and J ends were trimmed by 7 bases and 1 base, with 11 bases remaining between them. Germline V gene lookup returns CDR1 MNHNS and CDR2 SASEGT. The CDR3 spans 14 residues.

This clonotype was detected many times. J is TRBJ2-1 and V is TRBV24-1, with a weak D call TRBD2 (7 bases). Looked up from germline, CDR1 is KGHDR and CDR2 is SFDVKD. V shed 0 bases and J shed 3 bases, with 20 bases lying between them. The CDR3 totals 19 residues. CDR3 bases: TGTGCCACCAGTGATTTGGGTGGGGGGGACAACCTCGACTACAATGAGCAGTTCTTC. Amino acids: CATSDLGGGDNLDYNEQFF.

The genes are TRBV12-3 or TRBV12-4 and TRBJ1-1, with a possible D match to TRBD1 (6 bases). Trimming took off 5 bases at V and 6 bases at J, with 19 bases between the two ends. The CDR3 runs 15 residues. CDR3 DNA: TGTGCCAGCAGTCTAGGTAGGGGGGCCTGGGCTGAAGCTTTCTTT. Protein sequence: CASSLGRGAWAEAFF.

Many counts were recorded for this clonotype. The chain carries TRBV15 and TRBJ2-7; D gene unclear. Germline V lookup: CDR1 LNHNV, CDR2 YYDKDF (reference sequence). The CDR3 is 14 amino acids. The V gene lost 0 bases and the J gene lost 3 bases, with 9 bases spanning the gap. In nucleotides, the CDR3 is TGTGCCACCAGCAGAGAACTATCGAGCTACGAGCAGTACTTC. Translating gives CATSRELSSYEQYF.

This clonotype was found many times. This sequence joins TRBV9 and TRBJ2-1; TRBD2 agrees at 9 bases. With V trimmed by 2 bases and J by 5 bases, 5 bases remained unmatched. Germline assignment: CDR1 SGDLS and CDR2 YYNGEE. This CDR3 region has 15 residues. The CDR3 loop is CASSVREGLHNEQFF. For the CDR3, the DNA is TGTGCCAGCAGCGTGCGGGAGGGCCTTCACAATGAGCAGTTCTTC.

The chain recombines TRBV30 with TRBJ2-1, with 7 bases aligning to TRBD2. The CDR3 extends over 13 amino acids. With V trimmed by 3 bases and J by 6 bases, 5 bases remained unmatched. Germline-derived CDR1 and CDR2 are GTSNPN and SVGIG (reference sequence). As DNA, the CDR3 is TGTGCCTGGAGCGTAGCGGGTCCCAATGAGCAGTTCTTC. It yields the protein CAWSVAGPNEQFF.

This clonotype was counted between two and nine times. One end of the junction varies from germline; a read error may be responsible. CDR3 sequence (DNA): TGCAGTGCCATATGTCGAGGAAAGCACTTC. Translation: CSAICRGKHF. This chain uses TRBV20-1 with TRBJ2-7; D gene ambiguous. The CDR3 covers 10 residues. Germline lookup yields CDR1 DFQATT and CDR2 SNEGSKA (reference sequence).

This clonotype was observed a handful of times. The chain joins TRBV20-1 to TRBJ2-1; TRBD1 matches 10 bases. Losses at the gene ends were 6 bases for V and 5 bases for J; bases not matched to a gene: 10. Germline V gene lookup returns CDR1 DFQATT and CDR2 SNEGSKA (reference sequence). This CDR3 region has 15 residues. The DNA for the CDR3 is TGCAGTGCCACACGAGGACAGGGGGGAAACAATGAGCAGTTCTTC. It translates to CSATRGQGGNNEQFF.

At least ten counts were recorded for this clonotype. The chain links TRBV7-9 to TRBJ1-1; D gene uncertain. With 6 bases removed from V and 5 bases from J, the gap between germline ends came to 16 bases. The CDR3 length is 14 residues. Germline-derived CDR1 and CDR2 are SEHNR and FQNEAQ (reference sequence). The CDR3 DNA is TGTGCCAGCAGTCTAACCGATAAGGAAACTGAAGCTTTCTTT. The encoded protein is CASSLTDKETEAFF.

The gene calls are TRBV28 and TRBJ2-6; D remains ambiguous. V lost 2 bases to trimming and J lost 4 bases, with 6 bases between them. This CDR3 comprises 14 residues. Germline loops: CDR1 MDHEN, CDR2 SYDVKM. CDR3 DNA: TGTGCCAGCAGTTTAGAAGGGGGGGCCAACGTCCTGACTTTC. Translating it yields CASSLEGGANVLTF.

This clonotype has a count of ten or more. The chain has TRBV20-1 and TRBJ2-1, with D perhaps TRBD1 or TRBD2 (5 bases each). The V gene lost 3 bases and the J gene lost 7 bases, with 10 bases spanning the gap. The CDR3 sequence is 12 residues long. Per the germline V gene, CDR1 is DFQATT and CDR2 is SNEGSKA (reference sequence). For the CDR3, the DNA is TGCAGTGCTAGCGGGGCCGGAAATGAGCAGTTCTTC. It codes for CSASGAGNEQFF.

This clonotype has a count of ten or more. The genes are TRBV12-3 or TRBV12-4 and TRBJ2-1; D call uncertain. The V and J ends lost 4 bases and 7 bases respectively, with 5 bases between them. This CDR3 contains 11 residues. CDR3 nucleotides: TGTGCCAGCAGTTGGGTGAATGAGCAGTTCTTC. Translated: CASSWVNEQFF.

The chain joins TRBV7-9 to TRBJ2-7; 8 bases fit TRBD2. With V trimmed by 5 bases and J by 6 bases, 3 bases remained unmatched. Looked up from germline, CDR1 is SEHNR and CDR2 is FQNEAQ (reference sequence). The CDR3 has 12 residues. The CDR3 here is CASSGTRAEQYF. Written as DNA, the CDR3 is TGTGCCAGCAGCGGGACTAGGGCCGAGCAGTACTTC.

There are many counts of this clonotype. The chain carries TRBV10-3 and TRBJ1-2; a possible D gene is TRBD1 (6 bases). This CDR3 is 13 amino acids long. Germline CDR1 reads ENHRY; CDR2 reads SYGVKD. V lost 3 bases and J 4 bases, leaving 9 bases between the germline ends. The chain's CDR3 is CAISEGQLYGYTF. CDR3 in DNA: TGTGCCATCAGTGAAGGACAGCTCTATGGCTACACCTTC.

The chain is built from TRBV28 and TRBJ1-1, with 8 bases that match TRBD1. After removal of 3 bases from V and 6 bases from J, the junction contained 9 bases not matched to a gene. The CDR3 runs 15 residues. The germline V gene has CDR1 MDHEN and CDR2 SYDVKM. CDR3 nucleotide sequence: TGTGCCAGCAGTTTGGGCGGACAGGGACTAGCTGAAGCTTTCTTT. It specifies CASSLGGQGLAEAFF.

The CDR3 DNA follows: TGTGCCAGCATTAGGGGAACCGCCCGGAACGGGGAGCTGTTTTTT. Translation: CASIRGTARNGELFF. This sequence joins TRBV2 and TRBJ2-2, with D possibly being TRBD1 (5 bases). This CDR3 has 15 amino acids. Trimming stripped 7 bases from V and 7 bases from J, with 19 bases between. Germline CDR1 reads SNHLY; CDR2 reads FYNNEI. Full variable domain (remainder filled in from reference TRBV2 and TRBJ2-2): EPEVTQTPSHQVTQMGQEVILRCVPISNHLYFYWYRQILGQKVEFLVSFYNNEISEKSEIFDDQFSVERPDGSNFTLKIRSTKLEDSAMYFCASIRGTARNGELFFGEGSRLTVL.

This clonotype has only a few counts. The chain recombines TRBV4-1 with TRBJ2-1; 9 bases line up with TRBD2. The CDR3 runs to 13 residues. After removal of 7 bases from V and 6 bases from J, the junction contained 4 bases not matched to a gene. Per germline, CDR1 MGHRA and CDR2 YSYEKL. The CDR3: CASILAGINEQFF. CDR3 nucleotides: TGCGCCAGCATTCTAGCGGGGATCAATGAGCAGTTCTTC.

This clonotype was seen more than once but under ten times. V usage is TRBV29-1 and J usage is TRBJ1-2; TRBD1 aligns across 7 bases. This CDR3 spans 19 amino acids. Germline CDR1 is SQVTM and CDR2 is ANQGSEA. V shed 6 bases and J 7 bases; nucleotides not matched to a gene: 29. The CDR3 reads CSVGKGAFRGPISRGGYTF. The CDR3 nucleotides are TGCAGCGTGGGGAAGGGGGCTTTCCGGGGGCCAATTTCCCGGGGTGGCTACACCTTC.

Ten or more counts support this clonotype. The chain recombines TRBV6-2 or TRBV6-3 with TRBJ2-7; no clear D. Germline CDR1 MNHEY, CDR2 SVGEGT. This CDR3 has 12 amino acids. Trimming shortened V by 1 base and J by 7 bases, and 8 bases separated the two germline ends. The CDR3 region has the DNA TGTGCCAGCAGTTACTGGATGGGGGAGCAGTACTTC. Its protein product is CASSYWMGEQYF.

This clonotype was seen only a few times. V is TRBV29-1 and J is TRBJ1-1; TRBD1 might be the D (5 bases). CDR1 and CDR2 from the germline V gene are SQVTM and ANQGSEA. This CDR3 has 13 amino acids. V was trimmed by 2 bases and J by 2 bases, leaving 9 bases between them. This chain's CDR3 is CSVESGGNTEAFF. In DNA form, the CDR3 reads TGCAGCGTTGAATCGGGGGGAAACACTGAAGCTTTCTTT.